These 31 T cell receptor beta chains originate from one sample sequenced in a study of T-cell reconstitution after alpha-beta-depleted transplantation in children. TCRbeta library preparation incorporated unique molecular identifiers. TCRdb re-derived calls from the PCR reads in MiXCR, one entry per CDR3 protein. The sample includes around 92,000 distinct CDR3 sequences, over 9% of them seen just once. This sample comprised PBMCs from the stem cell graft donor, obtained from the stem cell graft. These receptors all stem from a human donor who donated a stem cell graft to a child with inherited bone marrow failure.

In its sample, this clonotype was seen many times. The V call is TRBV12-3 or TRBV12-4, the J call TRBJ2-3; the match to TRBD2 covers 14 bases. V shed 3 bases, J shed 1 base, and the junction held 18 bases outside the gene matches. The CDR3 totals 22 residues. The CDR3 loop reads CASSFRTPIPGLAGARTDTQYF. In DNA, the CDR3 is TGTGCCAGCAGTTTCCGAACCCCCATACCGGGACTAGCGGGGGCGCGCACAGATACGCAGTATTTT.

This chain connects TRBV20-1 to TRBJ2-6, with unresolved D. Per the germline V gene, CDR1 is DFQATT and CDR2 is SNEGSKA (reference sequence). Trimming took 5 bases from V and 2 from J, leaving 7 bases between them. The CDR3 loop spans 13 amino acids. The CDR3 protein is CSAPPPGANVLTF. CDR3 coding DNA: TGCAGTGCTCCTCCCCCTGGGGCCAACGTCCTGACTTTC.

This clonotype came up many times. One junction end does not reproduce the germline sequence, and a read error may be involved. This chain links TRBV15 with TRBJ2-7, with D perhaps TRBD2 (5 bases). This CDR3 has 13 residues. Germline V CDR1 and CDR2: LNHNV, YYDKDF (reference sequence). The DNA for the CDR3 is TGTGCCACCAGAAGAGGCGGGCGCGAAGAGCAGTACTTC. Translating it yields CATRRGGREEQYF.

In its sample, this clonotype was seen a few times. The CDR3 DNA sequence: TGTGCCAGCAGCTTGGGACAGGGGCTCGATGAGCAGTTCTTC. It codes for CASSLGQGLDEQFF. The chain uses TRBV7-3 and TRBJ2-1, with 10 bases matching TRBD1. This CDR3 has 14 amino acids. Germline CDR1 is SGHTA and CDR2 is FQGTGA. The J segment lost 8 bases and the V segment lost 3 bases, leaving 4 bases of the junction unmatched.

This chain connects TRBV20-1 to TRBJ2-3; 9 nucleotides match TRBD2. Germline V gene data show CDR1 as DFQATT and CDR2 as SNEGSKA (reference sequence). V gave up 5 bases and J gave up 5 bases; unmatched junction bases: 17. The CDR3 has 17 residues. The CDR3 sequence: CSALAHSSGSGGDTQYF. The CDR3, as DNA: TGCAGTGCTTTGGCCCATAGTAGCGGGAGTGGGGGAGATACGCAGTATTTT.

This clonotype was seen repeatedly, ten times or more. The V and J genes are TRBV4-3 and TRBJ2-1; D is perhaps TRBD2 (5 bases). The ends were cut back, 2 bases at V and 4 bases at J, with 9 bases in the middle. The CDR3 contains 14 residues. Germline V lookup: CDR1 LGHNA, CDR2 YSLEER. The CDR3 protein is CASSQSRGYNEQFF. The CDR3 nucleotides are TGCGCCAGCAGCCAATCGAGAGGGTACAATGAGCAGTTCTTC.

The table lists this clonotype with many counts. The chain links TRBV7-8 to TRBJ2-1; D is possibly TRBD1 (5 bases). The CDR3 totals 18 residues. Germline V gives CDR1 SGHVS, CDR2 FQNEAQ. The V end lost 1 base, the J end lost 5 bases, and 21 bases lay between the germline ends. CDR3 protein: CASSLVGVRLAVDNEQFF. CDR3 coding DNA: TGTGCCAGCAGCTTAGTAGGGGTCCGGCTGGCTGTCGACAATGAGCAGTTCTTC.

The chain links TRBV11-2 to TRBJ2-7; no firm D call. V was cut by 4 bases and J by 3 bases, with 13 bases left in between. Germline values: CDR1 SGHAT, CDR2 FQNNGV. This CDR3 is built from 14 residues. DNA of the CDR3: TGTGCCAGCAGCTCTGGGTGGACCCGCTACGAGCAGTACTTC. This encodes CASSSGWTRYEQYF.

This clonotype was seen ten or more times. The V call is TRBV5-1, the J call TRBJ2-5, with 8 bases fitting TRBD1. Germline V gene lookup returns CDR1 SGHRS and CDR2 YFSETQ. The trim removed 2 bases at V and 0 bases at J, leaving 3 bases unmatched. The CDR3 runs to 15 residues. CDR3 nucleotide sequence: TGCGCCAGCAGCTTACAGGGGGGCCACCAAGAGACCCAGTACTTC. Amino acid sequence: CASSLQGGHQETQYF.

In this sample, this clonotype turned up many times. The rearrangement uses TRBV20-1 and TRBJ2-1; TRBD1 is a possible D gene (6 bases). Trimming cost V 5 bases and J 4 bases, with 12 bases left between them. The CDR3 loop spans 13 amino acids. Germline lookup yields CDR1 DFQATT and CDR2 SNEGSKA (reference sequence). CDR3 amino acids: CSAQEGVYNEQFF. The CDR3 nucleotides read TGCAGTGCTCAAGAGGGGGTATACAATGAGCAGTTCTTC.

This clonotype has ten or more counts. The rearrangement joins TRBV4-3 to TRBJ2-2; 7 bases fit TRBD1. Looked up from germline, CDR1 is LGHNA and CDR2 is YSLEER. The trim removed 1 base at V and 5 bases at J, leaving 13 bases unmatched. CDR3 length equals 18 residues. The CDR3 here is CASSQGEGGRGWTGELFF. CDR3 bases: TGCGCCAGCAGCCAAGGAGAGGGCGGCAGGGGGTGGACCGGGGAGCTGTTTTTT.

This clonotype was seen a single time. The chain recombines TRBV20-1 with TRBJ1-5; D unclear. Between the trimmed V and J ends, which lost 6 bases and 0 bases, there was a span of 9 bases. This CDR3 comprises 13 residues. The germline CDR1 and CDR2 sequences are DFQATT and SNEGSKA (reference sequence). CDR3 DNA: TGCAGTGCAGCTGAGGTTAGCAATCAGCCCCAGCATTTT. It encodes CSAAEVSNQPQHF.

This clonotype has only a few counts. The chain uses TRBV27 and TRBJ1-2; tentatively, D is TRBD1 (5 bases). The length of the CDR3 is 13 residues. CDR1 and CDR2 from the germline V gene are MNHEY and SMNVEV (reference sequence). V lost 3 bases, J lost 6 bases, and 11 bases lay in between. The CDR3, as DNA: TGTGCCAGCAGTTTTAGGGGTCTCGATGGCTACACCTTC. It codes for CASSFRGLDGYTF.

This clonotype was seen ten or more times. This rearrangement joins TRBV7-2 to TRBJ2-7; D might be TRBD2 (6 bases). Germline V gene data show CDR1 as SGHTA and CDR2 as FQGNSA. CDR3 length equals 15 residues. V lost 2 bases, J lost 7 bases, and 18 bases lay in between. CDR3 nucleotide sequence: TGTGCCAGCAGCTTATCGGTTGTTGGGACTCTGGAGCAGTACTTC. Protein product: CASSLSVVGTLEQYF.

In its sample, this clonotype was seen many times. The chain joins TRBV30 to TRBJ1-1; no clear D. This CDR3 contains 15 residues. V was trimmed by 2 bases and J by 1 base, leaving 14 bases between them. Germline assignment: CDR1 GTSNPN and CDR2 SVGIG (reference sequence). The CDR3 bases are TGTGCCTGGAGTCTATTGGGCGGGCCGAACACTGAAGCTTTCTTT. This codes for CAWSLLGGPNTEAFF. Full variable domain (outside the CDR3, taken from reference TRBV30 and TRBJ1-1): SQTIHQWPATLVQPVGSPLSLECTVEGTSNPNLYWYRQAAGRGLQLLFYSVGIGQISSEVPQNLSASRPQDRQFILSSKKLLLSDSGFYLCAWSLLGGPNTEAFFGQGTRLTVV.

This clonotype was detected ten times or more. The chain joins TRBV6-2 or TRBV6-3 to TRBJ2-5; tentative D call: TRBD1 (5 bases). Germline values: CDR1 MNHEY, CDR2 SVGEGT. The V end was cut by 6 bases, the J end by 5 bases, with 13 bases between. This CDR3 spans 13 amino acids. CDR3 sequence reads: CASRGRDAETQYF. The CDR3 nucleotides read TGTGCCAGCAGGGGCAGGGATGCGGAGACCCAGTACTTC.

This clonotype was seen ten or more times. This sequence joins TRBV27 and TRBJ2-2; D perhaps matches TRBD2 (6 bases). The CDR3 extends over 16 amino acids. Trimming took 5 bases from V and 6 from J, leaving 19 bases between them. The germline V gene has CDR1 MNHEY and CDR2 SMNVEV (reference sequence). In nucleotides, the CDR3 is TGTGCCAGCAGTCACCGGGACCCAGGAGGGGCCGGGGAGCTGTTTTTT. It encodes CASSHRDPGGAGELFF.

In its sample, this clonotype was seen many times. This chain joins TRBV7-2 and TRBJ2-3; TRBD2 aligns across 15 bases. Germline V gene data show CDR1 as SGHTA and CDR2 as FQGNSA. V lost 1 base, J lost 5 bases, and 1 base stayed unmatched. This CDR3 has 16 residues. The CDR3, as DNA: TGTGCCAGCAGCTTAGGGGGACTAGCGGGGGGAGATACGCAGTATTTT. It translates to CASSLGGLAGGDTQYF. Variable domain in full (rest from reference TRBV7-2 and TRBJ2-3): GAGVSQSPSNKVTEKGKDVELRCDPISGHTALYWYRQSLGQGLEFLIYFQGNSAPDKSGLPSDRFSAERTGGSVSTLTIQRTQQEDSAVYLCASSLGGLAGGDTQYFGPGTRLTVL.

The chain employs TRBV5-1 and TRBJ2-5; 9 bases map to TRBD1. J lost 4 bases, V lost 3 bases, and 7 bases had no gene match. The CDR3 consists of 15 residues. CDR1 and CDR2 from the germline V gene are SGHRS and YFSETQ. The CDR3 DNA reads as TGCGCCAGCAGCTACCGTACAGGGGGCCGAGAGACCCAGTACTTC. It translates to CASSYRTGGRETQYF.

This clonotype was counted many times. The chain employs TRBV9 and TRBJ1-2, with D unclear. Trimming stripped 3 bases from V and 7 bases from J, with 19 bases between. Germline CDR1 is SGDLS and CDR2 is YYNGEE. This CDR3 has 15 amino acids. CDR3 in DNA: TGTGCCAGCAGCGGGACCGCTAATGGGGAGTCTGGCTACACCTTC. Protein product: CASSGTANGESGYTF.

The chain recombines TRBV20-1 with TRBJ2-3; 12 bases match TRBD1. The CDR3 runs to 16 residues. Germline trimming cut 4 bases from V and 5 bases from J; bases unmatched to any gene: 10. The germline gives CDR1 DFQATT, CDR2 SNEGSKA (reference sequence). As DNA, the CDR3 is TGCAGTGCTAAGGAGATAGGGACAGGGGGCATAGATACGCAGTATTTT. Translating it yields CSAKEIGTGGIDTQYF.

This clonotype occurred a few times. The chain has TRBV4-1 and TRBJ1-6, with D unresolved. CDR1 is MGHRA and CDR2 is YSYEKL in the germline V gene. This CDR3 has 14 residues. V lost 1 base to trimming and J lost 8 bases, with 9 bases between them. CDR3 in DNA: TGCGCCAGCAGCCAAGTCCGCTTGGATTCACCCCTCCACTTT. Amino acids: CASSQVRLDSPLHF.

At least ten counts were recorded for this clonotype. The chain is built from TRBV20-1 and TRBJ2-1; 13 bases fit TRBD2. The junction had 3 bases not matched to a gene; V was cut back by 4 bases and J by 6 bases. CDR3 length: 14 amino acids. Germline values: CDR1 DFQATT, CDR2 SNEGSKA (reference sequence). CDR3 coding DNA: TGCAGTGCTAAACTAGCGGGAGGGTCCAATGAGCAGTTCTTC. Translating it yields CSAKLAGGSNEQFF.

This clonotype was seen repeatedly, ten times or more. The chain is built from TRBV29-1 and TRBJ2-1; 8 bases are a match to TRBD1. Germline V lookup: CDR1 SQVTM, CDR2 ANQGSEA. This CDR3 has 15 amino acids. V lost 0 bases to trimming and J lost 6 bases; unmatched junction nucleotides: 7. The CDR3, as DNA: TGCAGCGTTGAAGACGGGGACAGGAGTAGCAATGAGCAGTTCTTC. It encodes CSVEDGDRSSNEQFF.

This sequence joins TRBV29-1 and TRBJ2-1; D is unresolved. The CDR3 covers 13 residues. Germline V gene lookup returns CDR1 SQVTM and CDR2 ANQGSEA. V was cut by 4 bases and J by 3 bases, with 10 bases left in between. CDR3: CSVGGIFYNEQFF. The CDR3 nucleotides are TGCAGCGTTGGTGGGATCTTCTACAATGAGCAGTTCTTC.

This chain connects TRBV5-1 to TRBJ1-2; perhaps TRBD1 as D (5 bases). The ends were cut back, 4 bases at V and 7 bases at J, with 17 bases in the middle. The CDR3 extends over 14 amino acids. The germline V gene has CDR1 SGHRS and CDR2 YFSETQ. The CDR3 DNA reads TGCGCCAGCAGCCTATGGAAGGGGCAGTTTGGCTACACCTTC. The encoded protein is CASSLWKGQFGYTF.

This clonotype was picked up many times. This chain joins TRBV12-3 or TRBV12-4 and TRBJ1-6; TRBD1 aligns across 8 bases. CDR3 length: 15 amino acids. With 6 bases clipped from V and 5 bases from J, the junction kept 6 bases outside the gene matches. This CDR3 reads CASSPQGAHNSPLHF. In DNA, the CDR3 is TGTGCCAGCAGCCCTCAGGGGGCTCATAATTCACCCCTCCACTTT.

In this sample, this clonotype turned up many times. This chain joins TRBV7-2 and TRBJ1-5; no reliable D call. The ends were cut back, 7 bases at V and 3 bases at J, with 7 bases in the middle. Germline values: CDR1 SGHTA, CDR2 FQGNSA. This CDR3 spans 12 amino acids. The CDR3 DNA sequence: TGTGCCAGCATCCTCTACAATCAGCCCCAGCATTTT. Encoded protein: CASILYNQPQHF.

Ten or more counts support this clonotype. The chain joins TRBV12-3 or TRBV12-4 to TRBJ2-1; D might be TRBD1 (6 bases). This CDR3 region has 12 residues. V was cut by 8 bases and J by 7 bases, with 12 bases left in between. The CDR3 is CASGEGGNEQFF. The CDR3 DNA sequence: TGTGCCAGCGGGGAAGGGGGAAATGAGCAGTTCTTC.

The chain has TRBV7-3 and TRBJ2-2; D unclear. Trimming took 5 bases from V and 6 from J, leaving 10 bases between them. Germline V CDR1 and CDR2: SGHTA, FQGTGA. There are 13 residues in the CDR3. The CDR3 coding sequence is TGTGCCAGCAGCCCAGGATACCCCGGGGAGCTGTTTTTT. Translated: CASSPGYPGELFF.

In this sample, this clonotype turned up many times. This sequence joins TRBV5-1 and TRBJ2-2; D is ambiguous. The CDR3 has 13 amino acids. In germline, CDR1 is SGHRS, CDR2 YFSETQ. V lost 3 bases to trimming and J lost 5 bases, with 8 bases between them. CDR3 coding DNA: TGCGCCAGCAGCTCCTTAGTTACCGGGGAGCTGTTTTTT. Its translation: CASSSLVTGELFF. The whole variable domain, filled in from reference TRBV5-1 and TRBJ2-2, reads KAGVTQTPRYLIKTRGQQVTLSCSPISGHRSVSWYQQTPGQGLQFLFEYFSETQRNKGNFPGRFSGRQFSNSRSEMNVSTLELGDSALYLCASSSLVTGELFFGEGSRLTVL.